The 23 T cell receptor beta chains below were found in one sample sequenced in a study of T cells in Graves' hyperthyroidism and ophthalmopathy. Amplified TCR beta CDR3 regions came from RNA transcripts. The HTBI primer set drove a first-round RT-PCR of the TCR CDR3. TCRdb reanalysed the multiplex PCR reads using MiXCR and keeps one entry per CDR3 protein. The sample has approximately 430,000 distinct CDR3 sequences, about a sixth seen once. The sample comprised blood. The origin of the receptors is a woman aged 18-29 years with Graves' hyperthyroidism.

The table lists this clonotype with a count of one. This rearrangement joins TRBV18 to TRBJ1-6, with D possibly TRBD1 on 5 matching bases. Germline CDR1 and CDR2: KGHSH and LQKENI. Trimming pared 3 bases from V and 9 bases from J, leaving 21 bases between. The CDR3 sequence is 17 residues long. DNA of the CDR3: TGTGCCAGCTCACCTGGGCCCCGGGGGTTCTATGGTTCACCCCTCCACTTT. Amino acid sequence: CASSPGPRGFYGSPLHF.

This clonotype was detected a few times. The J gene is TRBJ2-2, the V gene TRBV27; tentatively, D is TRBD1 or TRBD2 (5 bases each). This CDR3 is built from 17 residues. CDR1 MNHEY and CDR2 SMNVEV come from the germline V gene (reference sequence). The V and J ends lost 6 bases and 2 bases respectively, with 19 bases between them. Written as DNA, the CDR3 is TGTGCCAGCAGACAAGCCCCCCTGGGACGCAACACCGGGGAGCTGTTTTTT. As protein: CASRQAPLGRNTGELFF.

The rearrangement joins TRBV6-1 to TRBJ2-1, with D uncertain. Trimming pared 7 bases from V and 1 base from J, leaving 8 bases between. This CDR3 spans 13 amino acids. CDR1 is MNHNS and CDR2 is SASEGT in the germline V gene. This CDR3 reads CASNMRSYNEQFF. The CDR3 coding sequence is TGTGCCAGCAACATGAGATCCTACAATGAGCAGTTCTTC.

This clonotype was observed at least ten times. This chain joins TRBV27 and TRBJ2-3, with 7 positions matching TRBD1. In germline, CDR1 is MNHEY, CDR2 SMNVEV (reference sequence). CDR3 size: 17 residues. With 6 bases clipped from V and 4 bases from J, the junction kept 16 bases outside the gene matches. The CDR3 bases are TGTGCCAGCAGCCTAAAGGGCCAAGGGCAGGGGGCAGATACGCAGTATTTT. It codes for CASSLKGQGQGADTQYF.

This clonotype was picked up one time. J is TRBJ1-4 and V is TRBV4-1; a possible D gene is TRBD1 (5 bases). Trimming removed 2 bases at V and 8 bases at J, with 18 bases between. Germline V lookup: CDR1 MGHRA, CDR2 YSYEKL. The CDR3 has 16 residues. CDR3 nucleotide sequence: TGCGCCAGCAGCCAACAACTTCCGGGGCTAGGAGAAAAACTGTTTTTT. Protein sequence: CASSQQLPGLGEKLFF.

This clonotype was counted only a few times. The chain combines TRBV12-3 or TRBV12-4 with TRBJ2-3, with D perhaps matching TRBD2 (5 bases). The CDR3 has 14 amino acids. Trimming cost V 8 bases and J 4 bases, with 16 bases left between them. CDR3 sequence: CASGLLLGADTQYF. DNA of the CDR3: TGTGCCAGCGGCCTACTACTCGGGGCAGATACGCAGTATTTT.

This clonotype was recorded at least ten times. The rearrangement links TRBV7-8 to TRBJ1-2; D uncertain. The CDR3 length is 15 residues. V lost 1 base to trimming and J lost 8 bases, with 17 bases between them. Germline V CDR1 and CDR2: SGHVS, FQNEAQ. The CDR3 loop reads CASSLEATRTGGYTF. In DNA, the CDR3 is TGTGCCAGCAGCTTAGAGGCAACGAGGACTGGGGGCTACACCTTC.

This clonotype came up a few times. The chain has TRBV3-1 and TRBJ1-5, with TRBD1 as a possible D gene (6 bases). The CDR3 covers 13 residues. Germline V lookup: CDR1 LGHDT, CDR2 YNNKEL (reference sequence). The V gene lost 1 base and the J gene lost 11 bases, with 12 bases spanning the gap. The CDR3 reads CASSQGVQGSQHF. The CDR3 nucleotides are TGTGCCAGCAGCCAAGGGGTCCAGGGGTCCCAGCATTTT.

In its sample, this clonotype was seen a few times. The V and J genes are TRBV20-1 and TRBJ2-4; 9 nucleotides line up with TRBD2. The V gene end was trimmed by 1 base and the J gene end by 0 bases; junction bases not matched to a gene: 7. Germline V gives CDR1 DFQATT, CDR2 SNEGSKA (reference sequence). The CDR3 length is 17 residues. The CDR3 here is CSARAPLAGEAKNIQYF. The CDR3 DNA reads as TGCAGTGCTAGAGCACCATTAGCGGGGGAAGCCAAAAACATTCAGTACTTC.

In its sample, this clonotype was seen a few times. As DNA, the CDR3 is TGCGCCAGCAGCCCATATATAGTGGCTGGGACTGAAGCTTTCTTT. It codes for CASSPYIVAGTEAFF. This chain links TRBV4-1 with TRBJ1-1; no clear D gene. The germline gives CDR1 MGHRA, CDR2 YSYEKL. The length of the CDR3 is 15 residues. V dropped 4 bases and J dropped 5 bases, with 17 bases sitting between them.

This clonotype appeared many times. The chain has TRBV6-1 and TRBJ2-7; D is uncertain. This CDR3 is built from 14 residues. The ends were cut back, 6 bases at V and 0 bases at J, with 12 bases in the middle. Germline CDR1 and CDR2: MNHNS and SASEGT. The CDR3, as DNA: TGTGCCAGCAGCAGGACGGTTAGCTCCTACGAGCAGTACTTC. Protein sequence: CASSRTVSSYEQYF.

This clonotype appeared many times. The V and J genes are TRBV12-3 or TRBV12-4 and TRBJ2-7, with a possible D match to TRBD1 (5 bases). This CDR3 has 15 amino acids. The ends were cut back, 1 base at V and 1 base at J, with 11 bases in the middle. The CDR3 spells CASSLGRVFSYEQYF. CDR3 coding DNA: TGTGCCAGCAGTTTAGGCAGGGTATTTTCCTACGAGCAGTACTTC.

As for this clonotype: One junction end does not reproduce the germline sequence, and a read error may be involved. The V call is TRBV12-3 or TRBV12-4, the J call TRBJ1-5, with D unclear. The CDR3 runs to 13 residues. The CDR3 spells CVSSSRINQPQHF. The CDR3 DNA sequence: TGTGTCAGCAGTTCTCGGATCAACCAGCCCCAGCATTTT.

To note about this clonotype: It may be a read error: a sequence one base away is much more abundant. The chain is built from TRBV20-1 and TRBJ1-1; D may be TRBD1 (5 bases). This CDR3 comprises 11 residues. Germline V gene lookup returns CDR1 DFQATT and CDR2 SNEGSKA (reference sequence). V was cut by 4 bases and J by 8 bases, with 11 bases left in between. CDR3 protein: CSAIRGIEAFF. The CDR3 coding sequence is TGCAGTGCTATACGGGGGATCGAAGCTTTCTTT.

The chain has TRBV12-3 or TRBV12-4 and TRBJ2-2, with 8 nucleotides matching TRBD1. Trimming took 6 bases from V and 7 from J; bases not matched to a gene: 4. The CDR3 is 13 residues long. The chain's CDR3 is CASRTGEIGELFF. The DNA for the CDR3 is TGTGCCAGCAGGACAGGGGAAATCGGGGAGCTGTTTTTT.

This clonotype was seen many times. The genes are TRBV20-1 and TRBJ2-5; no clear D. V lost 3 bases, J lost 1 base, and 9 bases lay in between. The CDR3 runs to 13 residues. Germline loops: CDR1 DFQATT, CDR2 SNEGSKA (reference sequence). The CDR3 DNA follows: TGCAGTGCTAGTGGGGAAGTCCAAGAGACCCAGTACTTC. The encoded protein is CSASGEVQETQYF.

This clonotype was counted many times. V and J are TRBV28 and TRBJ2-4; D uncertain. Trimming removed 5 bases from V and 5 bases from J, with 4 bases in between. This CDR3 has 11 amino acids. Germline V gives CDR1 MDHEN, CDR2 SYDVKM. CDR3 bases: TGTGCCAGCAGTAGCGAAAACATTCAGTACTTC. Its translation is CASSSENIQYF.

In its sample, this clonotype was seen many times. In DNA, the CDR3 is TGCAGTGCTAGAGACATTCATCGACAGGGCGGTTATGGCTACACCTTC. As protein: CSARDIHRQGGYGYTF. This chain uses TRBV20-1 with TRBJ1-2, with 7 bases identical to TRBD1. CDR1 is DFQATT, CDR2 SNEGSKA, per germline (reference sequence). This CDR3 contains 16 residues. Trimming at V came to 0 bases and at J to 5 bases, leaving 12 bases not matched to a gene.

In the case of this clonotype: A read error is possible here, since a much larger clone lies one base away. This likely comes from a read error, as the CDR3 has no conserved phenylalanine or tryptophan at its end. The chain carries TRBV20-1 and TRBJ2-3, with no clear D. The germline V and J ends were trimmed by 3 bases and 2 bases, with 12 bases remaining between them. Germline V gene lookup returns CDR1 DFQATT and CDR2 SNEGSKA (reference sequence). The CDR3 totals 14 residues. The CDR3 is CSARDRTLTDTQYI. The CDR3 nucleotides read TGCAGTGCTAGGGACCGAACCCTCACAGATACGCAGTATATT.

This clonotype was seen more than once but under ten times. The chain joins TRBV7-9 to TRBJ2-1; TRBD2 is a possible D gene (5 bases). This CDR3 is built from 17 residues. Trimming removed 1 base from V and 6 bases from J, with 19 bases in between. CDR1 and CDR2 from the germline V gene are SEHNR and FQNEAQ (reference sequence). CDR3 residues: CASSLDPTRAPRNEQFF. As DNA, the CDR3 is TGTGCCAGCAGCTTAGATCCCACTAGAGCTCCACGCAATGAGCAGTTCTTC.

The chain carries TRBV6-1 and TRBJ1-6; TRBD1 matches 11 bases. There are 17 residues in the CDR3. Trimming at V came to 6 bases and at J to 14 bases, leaving 18 bases not matched to a gene. CDR1 is MNHNS, CDR2 SASEGT, per germline. As DNA, the CDR3 is TGTGCCAGCAGCCGCGGACAGGGGGCGAACCGGAGTGGGGCCCTCCACTTT. This encodes CASSRGQGANRSGALHF.

This clonotype was recorded many times. The chain couples TRBV7-3 to TRBJ2-1; D gene ambiguous. With 4 bases removed from V and 2 bases from J, the gap between germline ends came to 6 bases. This CDR3 is built from 13 residues. The germline V gene encodes CDR1 SGHTA and CDR2 FQGTGA. DNA for the CDR3: TGTGCCAGCAGCTACCAAGCCTACAATGAGCAGTTCTTC. This gives the protein CASSYQAYNEQFF. The entire variable domain, with the rest obtained from reference TRBV7-3 and TRBJ2-1, is as follows: GAGVSQTPSNKVTEKGKYVELRCDPISGHTALYWYRQSLGQGPEFLIYFQGTGAADDSGLPNDRFFAVRPEGSVSTLKIQRTERGDSAVYLCASSYQAYNEQFFGPGTRLTVL.

This clonotype was recorded many times. The V call is TRBV18, the J call TRBJ2-1, with 9 positions matching TRBD1. J gave up 0 bases and V 5 bases, and 5 bases lay outside the gene matches. Germline V gives CDR1 KGHSH, CDR2 LQKENI. This CDR3 comprises 16 residues. CDR3 region: CASSKTGGSSYNEQFF. The CDR3 DNA follows: TGTGCCAGCTCAAAGACAGGGGGGAGCTCCTACAATGAGCAGTTCTTC.